Following are 22 T cell receptor beta chains from one sample sequenced in a study of blood T cell repertoires in COVID-19. TCRdb's copy holds only in-frame clones and misses some; the assay was immunoSEQ multiplex PCR. This table holds some 70,000 clones, 90% to 95% found once. Sequencing used peripheral blood. The receptors were sampled from a man between 35 and 55 years old with COVID-19, enrolled during active disease.

The rearrangement joins TRBV14 to TRBJ2-7; 11 nucleotides align to TRBD1. The V and J ends lost 6 bases and 4 bases, in that order; junction bases with no gene match: 5. The germline gives CDR1 SGHDN, CDR2 FVKESK. This CDR3 is 14 amino acids long. DNA for the CDR3: TGTGCCAGCAGTGGCGGGACAGGGGGTTACGAGCAGTACTTC. It codes for CASSGGTGGYEQYF. Drawing the rest from reference TRBV14 and TRBJ2-7, the complete variable domain is EAGVTQFPSHSVIEKGQTVTLRCDPISGHDNLYWYRRVMGKEIKFLLHFVKESKQDESGMPNNRFLAERTGGTYSTLKVQPAELEDSGVYFCASSGGTGGYEQYFGPGTRLTVT.

The chain couples TRBV28 to TRBJ1-1, with D possibly TRBD1 on 5 matching bases. Germline V CDR1 and CDR2: MDHEN, SYDVKM. CDR3 length: 14 amino acids. The CDR3 sequence is CASHSYGADTEAFF. The CDR3 DNA reads as TGTGCATCACACTCATATGGGGCGGACACTGAAGCTTTCTTT.

This sequence joins TRBV7-3 and TRBJ1-4; D might be TRBD1 (6 bases). V was shortened by 2 bases and J by 3 bases, with 10 bases between the two germline ends. CDR1 and CDR2 from the germline V gene are SGHTA and FQGTGA. There are 15 residues in the CDR3. CDR3 in amino acids: CASSLGRGANEKLFF. As DNA, the CDR3 is TGTGCCAGCAGCTTAGGCAGGGGCGCTAATGAAAAACTGTTTTTT.

This sequence joins TRBV27 and TRBJ2-3, with 7 bases lining up with TRBD2. From germline, CDR1 is MNHEY and CDR2 SMNVEV (reference sequence). The CDR3 runs to 16 residues. The junction had 13 bases not matched to a gene; V was cut back by 8 bases and J by 2 bases. CDR3 in amino acids: CASRNWAGVTTDTQYF. CDR3 nucleotide sequence: TGTGCCAGCCGAAATTGGGCGGGGGTGACCACAGATACGCAGTATTTT.

About this clone: Other DNA sequences in the same sample also yield this CDR3. V and J are TRBV5-6 and TRBJ1-2, with D possibly TRBD1 on 6 matching bases. The V end lost 3 bases, the J end lost 4 bases, and 7 bases lay between the germline ends. CDR1 is SGHDT, CDR2 YYEEEE, per germline. The CDR3 is 12 amino acids. The CDR3 region is CASSSGAYGYTF. The CDR3 DNA follows: TGTGCCAGCAGCTCAGGGGCCTATGGCTACACCTTC. The variable domain in full, completed from reference TRBV5-6 and TRBJ1-2, reads DAGVTQSPTHLIKTRGQQVTLRCSPKSGHDTVSWYQQALGQGPQFIFQYYEEEERQRGNFPDRFSGHQFPNYSSELNVNALLLGDSALYLCASSSGAYGYTFGSGTRLTVV.

CDR3 amino acids: CASSPQGGGQKTGELFF. As DNA, the CDR3 is TGTGCCAGCTCACCACAAGGGGGCGGCCAGAAAACCGGGGAGCTGTTTTTT. V and J are TRBV18 and TRBJ2-2; TRBD1 matches 7 bases. The junction had 10 bases not matched to a gene; V was cut back by 1 base and J by 5 bases. Germline values: CDR1 KGHSH, CDR2 LQKENI. The CDR3 loop spans 17 amino acids.

The chain links TRBV7-9 to TRBJ2-1, with 8 bases matching TRBD1. V dropped 3 bases and J dropped 7; count of bases not matched to a gene: 8. Germline-derived CDR1 and CDR2 are SEHNR and FQNEAQ (reference sequence). CDR3 size: 15 residues. The CDR3 DNA follows: TGTGCCAGCAGCTTCGGTGGCAGGGGGCTGAATGAGCAGTTCTTC. Translating it yields CASSFGGRGLNEQFF.

The chain joins TRBV6-5 to TRBJ1-1; TRBD1 matches at 8 bases. This CDR3 is built from 15 residues. CDR1 MNHEY and CDR2 SVGAGI come from the germline V gene. The junction had 1 base not matched to a gene; V was cut back by 0 bases and J by 1 base. CDR3 in amino acids: CASSYSTGENTEAFF. The CDR3 nucleotides are TGTGCCAGCAGTTACTCGACAGGGGAGAACACTGAAGCTTTCTTT.

This clone appeared a few times. The rearrangement joins TRBV5-4 to TRBJ1-2, with TRBD1 identical over 10 bases. The germline gives CDR1 SGHNT, CDR2 YYREEE (reference sequence). With 3 bases clipped from V and 8 bases from J, the junction kept 13 bases outside the gene matches. The CDR3 is 16 residues long. The CDR3 nucleotides read TGTGCCAGCAGCTCCATATCGACAGGGGGCTATGGAGGCTACACCTTC. It encodes CASSSISTGGYGGYTF.

This sequence joins TRBV19 and TRBJ1-6, with a weak D call TRBD1 (6 bases). CDR3 length equals 18 residues. The germline gives CDR1 LNHDA, CDR2 SQIVND (reference sequence). Trimming removed 5 bases at V and 0 bases at J, with 17 bases between. The DNA for the CDR3 is TGTGCCAGTAGTTTAAAAGGACAGCGAAGCTCCTATAATTCACCCCTCCACTTT. This codes for CASSLKGQRSSYNSPLHF.

The V gene is TRBV6-2 or TRBV6-3, the J gene TRBJ2-3; TRBD1 matches at 7 bases. Germline V lookup: CDR1 MNHEY, CDR2 SVGEGT. The ends lost 4 bases at V and 6 bases at J; junction bases unmatched: 1. This CDR3 is built from 12 residues. The CDR3 DNA follows: TGTGCCAGCAGTTCACAGGGGGATACGCAGTATTTT. Translation gives CASSSQGDTQYF.

The chain is built from TRBV11-3 and TRBJ2-1; the match to TRBD2 covers 7 bases. From germline, CDR1 is SGHNT and CDR2 YENEEA. V shed 1 base and J 5 bases; nucleotides not matched to a gene: 5. This CDR3 spans 15 amino acids. CDR3 DNA sequence: TGTGCCAGCAGCTTAGCTAGCGGACTGGACAATGAGCAGTTCTTC. It encodes CASSLASGLDNEQFF.

The CDR3 DNA is TGTGCCAGCAGTGAAGCTGCCTGGCCTTACGAGCAGTACTTC. It specifies CASSEAAWPYEQYF. J is TRBJ2-7 and V is TRBV6-1; D is unresolved. CDR1 and CDR2 (germline): MNHNS, SASEGT. The CDR3 loop spans 14 amino acids. V was trimmed by 0 bases and J by 4 bases, leaving 10 bases between them.

The table lists this clone with a count of one. The chain joins TRBV5-1 to TRBJ2-1; TRBD2 matches at 9 bases. The germline V gene has CDR1 SGHRS and CDR2 YFSETQ. V dropped 3 bases and J dropped 6; count of bases not matched to a gene: 7. The CDR3 totals 15 residues. Here the CDR3 reads CASSWRTSAGNEQFF. In nucleotides, the CDR3 is TGCGCCAGCAGCTGGCGGACTAGCGCAGGCAATGAGCAGTTCTTC.

V and J are TRBV30 and TRBJ2-7, with 7 positions matching TRBD1. CDR1 GTSNPN and CDR2 SVGIG come from the germline V gene (reference sequence). This CDR3 has 13 residues. Germline trimming cut 3 bases from V and 5 bases from J; bases unmatched to any gene: 7. CDR3 sequence (DNA): TGTGCCTGGAGAGAGACAGGGTTCCACGAGCAGTACTTC. This gives the protein CAWRETGFHEQYF.

CDR3 bases: TGTGCCAGCAGTGGGGGGACTAGCGGGGGGGCCCCACTCTTCTTC. Residues: CASSGGTSGGAPLFF. The J gene is TRBJ2-1, the V gene TRBV2; 16 bases fit TRBD2. The germline V gene has CDR1 SNHLY and CDR2 FYNNEI. Trimming took 4 bases from V and 16 from J; bases not matched to a gene: 10. This CDR3 has 15 amino acids.

The rearrangement uses TRBV30 and TRBJ2-5; 7 nucleotides agree with TRBD1. The CDR3 sequence is 15 residues long. From germline, CDR1 is GTSNPN and CDR2 SVGIG (reference sequence). V shed 1 base and J 1 base; nucleotides not matched to a gene: 6. Here the CDR3 reads CAWSAIDRAQETQYF. For the CDR3, the DNA is TGTGCCTGGAGTGCTATAGACAGGGCCCAAGAGACCCAGTACTTC.

J is TRBJ1-2 and V is TRBV20-1; D not resolved. Trimming removed 3 bases at V and 0 bases at J, with 2 bases between. Germline CDR1 DFQATT, CDR2 SNEGSKA (reference sequence). The CDR3 has 11 residues. The CDR3 sequence: CSASSNYGYTF. The CDR3 DNA is TGCAGTGCTAGCTCTAACTATGGCTACACCTTC.

The V call is TRBV11-2, the J call TRBJ2-1; D possibly corresponds to TRBD2 (5 bases). Germline loops: CDR1 SGHAT, CDR2 FQNNGV. The CDR3 extends over 17 amino acids. Trimming stripped 0 bases from V and 5 bases from J, with 17 bases between. The CDR3 protein is CASSLDGGWVGNNEQFF. DNA for the CDR3: TGTGCCAGCAGCTTAGATGGCGGGTGGGTGGGGAACAATGAGCAGTTCTTC.

The V call is TRBV6-1, the J call TRBJ1-1; D possibly corresponds to TRBD1 (6 bases). Trimming removed 1 base at V and 4 bases at J, with 25 bases between. The CDR3 consists of 19 residues. Per germline, CDR1 MNHNS and CDR2 SASEGT. DNA for the CDR3: TGTGCCAGCAGTGAAGGGTCCTGGACAGCCCGGAGACGGAGCACTGAAGCTTTCTTT. Translation: CASSEGSWTARRRSTEAFF.

V and J are TRBV7-3 and TRBJ2-1; no definite D call. CDR3 length equals 14 residues. The ends were cut back, 0 bases at V and 6 bases at J, with 9 bases in the middle. In germline, CDR1 is SGHTA, CDR2 FQGTGA. The CDR3 is CASSLTYTANEQFF. CDR3 in DNA: TGTGCCAGCAGCTTAACCTATACCGCCAATGAGCAGTTCTTC.

V usage is TRBV6-5 and J usage is TRBJ1-1; 8 nucleotides match TRBD1. The V gene end was trimmed by 0 bases and the J gene end by 8 bases; junction bases not matched to a gene: 11. Germline lookup yields CDR1 MNHEY and CDR2 SVGAGI. This CDR3 region has 16 residues. CDR3 nucleotide sequence: TGTGCCAGCAGTTACTCTTGGGCAGGGGGCGCGCCCGAAGCTTTCTTT. This codes for CASSYSWAGGAPEAFF.